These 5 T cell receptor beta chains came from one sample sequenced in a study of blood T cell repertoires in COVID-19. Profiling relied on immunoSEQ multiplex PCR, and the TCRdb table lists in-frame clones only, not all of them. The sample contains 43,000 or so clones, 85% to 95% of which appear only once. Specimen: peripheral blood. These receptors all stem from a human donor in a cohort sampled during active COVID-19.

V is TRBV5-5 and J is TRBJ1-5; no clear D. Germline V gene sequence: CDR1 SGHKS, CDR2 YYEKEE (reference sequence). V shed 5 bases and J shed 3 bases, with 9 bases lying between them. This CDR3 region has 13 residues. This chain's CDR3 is CASSLIPNQPQHF. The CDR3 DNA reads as TGTGCCAGCAGTCTTATCCCCAATCAGCCCCAGCATTTT.

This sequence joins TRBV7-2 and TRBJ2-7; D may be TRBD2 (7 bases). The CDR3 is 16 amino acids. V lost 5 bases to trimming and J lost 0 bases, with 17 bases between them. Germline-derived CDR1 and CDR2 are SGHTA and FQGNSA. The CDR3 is CASSQWGGPSSYEQYF. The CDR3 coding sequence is TGTGCCAGCAGCCAGTGGGGGGGCCCAAGCTCCTACGAGCAGTACTTC.

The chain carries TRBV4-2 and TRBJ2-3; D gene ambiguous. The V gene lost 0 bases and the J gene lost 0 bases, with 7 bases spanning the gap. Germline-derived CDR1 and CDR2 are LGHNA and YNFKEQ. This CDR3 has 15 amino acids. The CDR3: CASSQDLASTDTQYF. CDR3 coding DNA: TGTGCCAGCAGCCAAGATTTGGCTAGCACAGATACGCAGTATTTT.

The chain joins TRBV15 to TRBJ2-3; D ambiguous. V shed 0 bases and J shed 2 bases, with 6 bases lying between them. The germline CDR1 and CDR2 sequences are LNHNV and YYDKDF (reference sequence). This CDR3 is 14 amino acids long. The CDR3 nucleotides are TGTGCCACCAGCAGAGATCTTTCCACAGATACGCAGTATTTT. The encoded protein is CATSRDLSTDTQYF.

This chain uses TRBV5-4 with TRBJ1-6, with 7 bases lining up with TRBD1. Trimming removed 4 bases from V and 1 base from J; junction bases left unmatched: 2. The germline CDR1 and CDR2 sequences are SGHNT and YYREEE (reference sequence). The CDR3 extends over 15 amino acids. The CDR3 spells CASSPGGSYNSPLHF. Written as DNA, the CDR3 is TGTGCCAGCAGCCCAGGGGGGTCCTATAATTCACCCCTCCACTTT. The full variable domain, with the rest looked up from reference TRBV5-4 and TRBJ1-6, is ETGVTQSPTHLIKTRGQQVTLRCSSQSGHNTVSWYQQALGQGPQFIFQYYREEENGRGNFPPRFSGLQFPNYSSELNVNALELDDSALYLCASSPGGSYNSPLHFGNGTRLTVT.